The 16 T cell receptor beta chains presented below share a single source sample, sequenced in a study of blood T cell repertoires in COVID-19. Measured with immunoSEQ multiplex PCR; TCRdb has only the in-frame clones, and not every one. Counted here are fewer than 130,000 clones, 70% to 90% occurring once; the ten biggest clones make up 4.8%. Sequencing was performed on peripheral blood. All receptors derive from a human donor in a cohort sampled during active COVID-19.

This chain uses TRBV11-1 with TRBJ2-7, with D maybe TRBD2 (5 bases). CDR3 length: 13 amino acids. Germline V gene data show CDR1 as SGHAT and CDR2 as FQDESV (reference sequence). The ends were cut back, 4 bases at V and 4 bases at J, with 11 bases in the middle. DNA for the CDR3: TGTGCCAGCAGCTCCCCTGCGGGTTACGAGCAGTACTTC. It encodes CASSSPAGYEQYF.

DNA of the CDR3: TGTGCCACCAATCGACTCCGACAGGGAGCTGGCAAGCAGTACTTC. This codes for CATNRLRQGAGKQYF. J is TRBJ2-7 and V is TRBV15; 7 positions agree with TRBD1. Losses at the gene ends were 7 bases for V and 8 bases for J; bases not matched to a gene: 17. Germline V gives CDR1 LNHNV, CDR2 YYDKDF (reference sequence). CDR3 length equals 15 residues.

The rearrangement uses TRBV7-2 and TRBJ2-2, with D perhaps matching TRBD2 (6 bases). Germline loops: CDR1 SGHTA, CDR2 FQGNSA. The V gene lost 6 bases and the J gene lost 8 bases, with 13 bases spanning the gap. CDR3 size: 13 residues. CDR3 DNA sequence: TGTGCCAGCAGTACGACTAGTCCGGGGGAGCTGTTTTTT. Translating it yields CASSTTSPGELFF.

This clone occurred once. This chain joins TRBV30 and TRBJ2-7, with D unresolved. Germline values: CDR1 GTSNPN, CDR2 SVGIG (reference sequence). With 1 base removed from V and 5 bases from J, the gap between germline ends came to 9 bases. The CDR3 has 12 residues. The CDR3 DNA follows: TGTGCCTGGAGTGCCTTAGCCCACGAGCAGTACTTC. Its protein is CAWSALAHEQYF.

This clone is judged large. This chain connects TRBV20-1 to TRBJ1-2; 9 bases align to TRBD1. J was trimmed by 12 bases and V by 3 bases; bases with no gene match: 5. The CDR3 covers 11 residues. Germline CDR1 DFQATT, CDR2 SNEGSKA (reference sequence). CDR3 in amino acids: CSASEQGAHTF. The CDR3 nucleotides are TGCAGTGCTAGCGAACAGGGGGCTCACACCTTC.

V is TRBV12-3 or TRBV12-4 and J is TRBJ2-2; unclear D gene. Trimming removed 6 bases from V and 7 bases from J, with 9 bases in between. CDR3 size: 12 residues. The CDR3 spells CASSLEIGELFF. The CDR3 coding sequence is TGTGCCAGCAGCCTAGAGATCGGGGAGCTGTTTTTT.

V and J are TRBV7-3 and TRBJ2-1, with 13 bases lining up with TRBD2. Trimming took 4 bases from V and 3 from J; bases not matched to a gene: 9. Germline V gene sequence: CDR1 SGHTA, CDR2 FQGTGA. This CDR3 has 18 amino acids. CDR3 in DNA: TGTGCCAGCAGCTCCGGACTAGCGGGAGCCTCTATCTACAATGAGCAGTTCTTC. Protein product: CASSSGLAGASIYNEQFF. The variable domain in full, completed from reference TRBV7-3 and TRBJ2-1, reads GAGVSQTPSNKVTEKGKYVELRCDPISGHTALYWYRQSLGQGPEFLIYFQGTGAADDSGLPNDRFFAVRPEGSVSTLKIQRTERGDSAVYLCASSSGLAGASIYNEQFFGPGTRLTVL.

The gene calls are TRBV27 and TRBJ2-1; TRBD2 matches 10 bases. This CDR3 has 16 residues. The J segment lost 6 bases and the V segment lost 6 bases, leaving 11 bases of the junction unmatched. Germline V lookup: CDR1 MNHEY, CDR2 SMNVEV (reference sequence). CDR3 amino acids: CASSRTTAGGPNEQFF. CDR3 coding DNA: TGTGCCAGCAGCCGCACGACAGCGGGAGGGCCCAATGAGCAGTTCTTC.

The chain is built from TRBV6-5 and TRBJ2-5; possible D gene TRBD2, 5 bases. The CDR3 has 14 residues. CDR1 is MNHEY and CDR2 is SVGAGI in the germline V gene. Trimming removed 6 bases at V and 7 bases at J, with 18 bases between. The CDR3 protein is CASRPTLASGTQYF. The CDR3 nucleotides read TGTGCCAGCAGACCCACCCTAGCAAGTGGGACCCAGTACTTC.

The CDR3 DNA is TGTGCCAGCAGAGCGGGCAATACGCAGTATTTT. It specifies CASRAGNTQYF. The gene calls are TRBV3-1 (or the pseudogene TRBV3-2) and TRBJ2-3; TRBD2 might be the D (6 bases). CDR3 length equals 11 residues. Deletions cut 6 bases from V and 7 bases from J, with 8 bases between. The V gene's germline CDR1 is LGHDT and CDR2 YNNKEL (reference sequence).

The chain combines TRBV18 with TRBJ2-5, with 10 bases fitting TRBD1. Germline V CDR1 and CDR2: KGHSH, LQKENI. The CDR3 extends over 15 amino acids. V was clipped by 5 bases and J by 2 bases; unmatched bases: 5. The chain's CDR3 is CASSTRTGGQETQYF. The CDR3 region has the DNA TGTGCCAGCTCAACCCGGACAGGGGGTCAAGAGACCCAGTACTTC.

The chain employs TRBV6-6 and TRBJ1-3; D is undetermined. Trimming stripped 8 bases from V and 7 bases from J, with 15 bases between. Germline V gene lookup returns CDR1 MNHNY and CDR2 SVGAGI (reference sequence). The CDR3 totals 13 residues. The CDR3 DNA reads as TGTGCCAGCGGCCGGCCCCCGAGGAACACCATATATTTT. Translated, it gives CASGRPPRNTIYF.

The CDR3 nucleotides read TGTGCCAGCCAGTTTATGTTGGCCCACGAGCAGTACTTC. It yields the protein CASQFMLAHEQYF. The rearrangement links TRBV28 to TRBJ2-7, with D unresolved. The CDR3 consists of 13 residues. The V end lost 8 bases, the J end lost 5 bases, and 16 bases lay between the germline ends. Germline loops: CDR1 MDHEN, CDR2 SYDVKM. The whole variable domain, filled in from reference TRBV28 and TRBJ2-7, reads DVKVTQSSRYLVKRTGEKVFLECVQDMDHENMFWYRQDPGLGLRLIYFSYDVKMKEKGDIPEGYSVSREKKERFSLILESASTNQTSMYLCASQFMLAHEQYFGPGTRLTVT.

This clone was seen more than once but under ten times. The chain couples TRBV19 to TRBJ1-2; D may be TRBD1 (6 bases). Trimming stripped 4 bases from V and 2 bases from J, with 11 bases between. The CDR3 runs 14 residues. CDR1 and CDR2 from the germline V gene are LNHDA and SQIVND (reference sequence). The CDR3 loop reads CASSTGQSNYGYTF. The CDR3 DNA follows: TGTGCCAGTAGTACCGGACAGTCAAACTATGGCTACACCTTC.

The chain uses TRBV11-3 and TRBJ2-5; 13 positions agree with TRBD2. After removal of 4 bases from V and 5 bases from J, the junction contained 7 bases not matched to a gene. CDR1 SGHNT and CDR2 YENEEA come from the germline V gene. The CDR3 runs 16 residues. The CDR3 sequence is CASSSGLAGDSETQYF. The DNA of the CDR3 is TGTGCCAGCAGCTCCGGACTAGCGGGAGACTCGGAGACCCAGTACTTC.

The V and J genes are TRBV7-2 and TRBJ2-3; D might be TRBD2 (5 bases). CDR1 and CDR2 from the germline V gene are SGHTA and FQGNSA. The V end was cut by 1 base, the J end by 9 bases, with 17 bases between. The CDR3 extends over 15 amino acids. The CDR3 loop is CASSLETADRGTQYF. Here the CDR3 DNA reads TGTGCCAGCAGCTTAGAGACGGCGGACCGAGGGACGCAGTATTTT.